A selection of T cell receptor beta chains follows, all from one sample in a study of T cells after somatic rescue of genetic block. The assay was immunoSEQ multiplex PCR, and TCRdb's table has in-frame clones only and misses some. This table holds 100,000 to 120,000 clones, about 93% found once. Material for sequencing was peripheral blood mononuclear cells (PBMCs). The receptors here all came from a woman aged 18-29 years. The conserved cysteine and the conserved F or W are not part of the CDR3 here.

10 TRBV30 AWSVEGRGYT
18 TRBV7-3 ASSLKSPGTSDSYNSPLH
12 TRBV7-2 ASSWGRQNTEAF
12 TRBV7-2 ASSLEGITGELF
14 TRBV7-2 ASSFPPGQNTGELF
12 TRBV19 ASSADGINQPQH
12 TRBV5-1 ASSFSSPSETQY
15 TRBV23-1 ASSRQERQGASYGYT
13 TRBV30 AWSETGVSTDTQY
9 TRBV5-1 ASSGGDEQF
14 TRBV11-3 ASSLDNPSRNTEAF
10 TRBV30 AWSSANEKLF
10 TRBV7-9 ASRQQGETQY
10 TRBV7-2 ASSPSPYEQY
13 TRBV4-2 ASSQDGGRNTEAF
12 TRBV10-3 AISEGGSNQPQH
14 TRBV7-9 ASRTSGGPDSYEQY
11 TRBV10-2 ASSRGIAYGYT
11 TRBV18 ASSRSTNEKLF
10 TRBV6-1 ALRDRGDEQF
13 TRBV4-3 ASSQDVRRWTPLH
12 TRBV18 ASSPGTAGNTIY
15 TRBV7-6 ASSPRTPKGGNEKLF
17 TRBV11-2 ASSYGLAGELSSYNEQF
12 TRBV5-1 ASQLGTGAHEQY
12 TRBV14 ASGRHPGIGELF
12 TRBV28 ASISLTGGVGAF
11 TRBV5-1 ASSSPGGEEQY
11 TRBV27 ASSQQRSYEQY
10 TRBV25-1 ARGRAKNEQF
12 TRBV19 ASSIQGGTDTQY
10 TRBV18 ASSPDSYEQY